These T cell receptor beta chains were read from a single sample in a study of cytomegalovirus exposure and HLA in healthy donors. The method was immunoSEQ multiplex PCR; TCRdb's version includes in-frame clones alone and lacks a portion of them. The table shows 200,000 or so clones, with over 80% occurring only once. What was sequenced was PBMCs. Source of these receptors: a woman aged 18-29 years in good health and CMV-seronegative. CDR3s include the opening cysteine and the closing phenylalanine or tryptophan.

>TRBV9
CASSALQGNVGETQYF
>TRBV5-3
CARSNGQGTNYEQYF
>TRBV4-1
CASSQGGQGLAHGYTF
>TRBV6-1
CASSEVGGQGFQPQHF
>TRBV6-1
CASYSGEVIGKLFF
>TRBV5-1
CASSLVGVGTDTQYF
>TRBV19
CASSWTEPSTGELFF
>TRBV6-1
CASSELVGASYEQYF
>TRBV19
CASSDRGIGELFF
>TRBV28
CASTRGQGYGYTF
>TRBV5-1
CASSATGGNQPQHF
>TRBV6-5
CASSRDGYNEQFF
>TRBV2
CASSETRRTGGELFF
>TRBV28
CASALRVWNTIYF
>TRBV5-1
CASSQGTGNQPQHF
>TRBV27
CASSPSGTGLSYEQYF
>TRBV9
CASSVETQGETQYF
>TRBV29-1
CSVDPRPITNTEAFF
>TRBV29-1
CSALPVGDYGYTF
>TRBV11-2
CASSAALGNTEAFF
>TRBV27
CASSLGSEATQYF
>TRBV19
CASSPPGHPSYEQYF
>TRBV7-3
CASSRDSSYEQYF
>TRBV18
CASSPRDRTSGGAAQYF
>TRBV10-2
CASSPGQGGTGNTIYF
>TRBV2
CASSEWSEQFF
>TRBV9
CASSPVGEVYNEQFF
>TRBV6-1
CASRGLAGPNEQFF
>TRBV30
CAWAMNGGETQYF
>TRBV4-1
CASSRGPVGEDGYTF
>TRBV6-5
CASRSLGVGQPQHF
>TRBV6-5
CASSQDRAPTYEQYF
>TRBV7-9
CASSLTDGAEETQYF
>TRBV5-1
CASSLAQGVSGANVLTF
>TRBV2
CASTVNPANEKLFF
>TRBV30
CAWTGTGGQPQHF
>TRBV2
CASSEAGGTGTSEAFF
>TRBV9
CASSRGQGTNQPQHF
>TRBV5-1
CASSLERGDEKLFF
>TRBV10-3
CAIKGGDTGELFF
>TRBV5-4
CASSLTGGIYGYTF
>TRBV28
CASNPQDGGNQPQHF
>TRBV5-4
CASSQGQRNTEAFF
>TRBV11-2
CASSLSVNTEAFF
>TRBV2
CASSEGRDQYQPQHF
>TRBV6-1
CASSEPRGVFTDTQYF
>TRBV10-3
CAIRVDQGPDQPQHF
>TRBV5-1
CASSLDQRNNEQFF
>TRBV2
CASSARGQGDYNSPLHF
>TRBV6-5
CASRLKGQRFYGYTF
>TRBV28
CASSFTGEGLVQYF
>TRBV9
CASSPSYTYEQYF
>TRBV2
CASSERWHTEAFF
>TRBV4-1
CASSQDLAQAYQETQYF
>TRBV28
CASSATDRRTPNEKLFF
>TRBV4-2
CASSPSSLTYGYTF
>TRBV28
CASSFPTSGRADYEQYF
>TRBV13
CASSPGTDHNYGYTF
>TRBV18
CASSPANGRNTEAFF